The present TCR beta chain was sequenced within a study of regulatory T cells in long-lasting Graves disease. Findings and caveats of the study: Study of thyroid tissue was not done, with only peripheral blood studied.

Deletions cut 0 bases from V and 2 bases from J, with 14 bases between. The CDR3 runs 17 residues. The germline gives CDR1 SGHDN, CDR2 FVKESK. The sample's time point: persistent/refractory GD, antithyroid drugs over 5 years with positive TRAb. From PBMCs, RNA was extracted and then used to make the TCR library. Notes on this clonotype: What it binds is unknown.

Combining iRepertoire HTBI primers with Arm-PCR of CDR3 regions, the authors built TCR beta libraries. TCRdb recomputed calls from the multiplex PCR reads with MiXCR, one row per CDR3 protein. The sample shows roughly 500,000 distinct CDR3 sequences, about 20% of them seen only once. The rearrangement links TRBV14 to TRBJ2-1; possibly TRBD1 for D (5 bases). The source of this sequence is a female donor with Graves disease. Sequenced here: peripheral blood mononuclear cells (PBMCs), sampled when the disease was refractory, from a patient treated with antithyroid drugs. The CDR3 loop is CASSQEWGSPPYNEQFF. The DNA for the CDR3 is TGTGCCAGCAGCCAAGAGTGGGGCTCGCCCCCCTACAATGAGCAGTTCTTC.